The sequence of this T cell receptor beta chain was determined in a study of T cell responses to AZD1222 COVID-19 vaccine (dated by TCRdb to the early 2020s). The study in broad terms: AZD1222 recipients whose second dose came at about 4 weeks and those whose second dose came at about 12 weeks were combined into one group, since spike-specific TCR depth and breadth did not differ between the two schedules. TCR sequencing was performed for 230 to 250 trial participants, of whom around 200 were given two doses of AZD1222 and around 26 were given two doses of MenACWY control vaccine. Trial participants were enrolled into age subgroups of 18-55, 56-69 and 70-plus years, which contained approximately 150, 28 and 58 TCR-sequenced participants, respectively. Broader findings and caveats from the paper: Conclusions about previously exposed vaccinees are limited because only a handful of AZD1222 recipients were SARS-CoV-2 seropositive at baseline. Vaccine-associated CD4 TCRs spanned the whole spike protein, with dominant responses in regions 160-218 and 743-854. Spike-specific TCR breadth and depth rose significantly after two AZD1222 doses compared with day 0 and with MenACWY recipients. Because no day 14 peak-response samples were available, repertoires were characterized only after the peak T cell response. Reportedly, close to half of the unique spike-specific TCRs recognized epitopes lying outside the regions that are mutated in the B.1.351 and B.1.1.7 variants. Participants were mostly white British and included more females than males, and it was suggested by the authors that clonal diversity may have been underestimated. In the small 56-69-year group, the increase in depth fell short of significance, most likely because of low power.

According to the study, the label for this sample's time point signals: baseline before first vaccination. Samples from vaccinated people were obtained from the UK trials COV001 and COV002, which included a single-blind randomized controlled phase 2/3 trial of AZD1222 (ChAdOx1 nCoV-19) in healthy adults. Trial participant PBMC samples were collected at day 0 and day 28 after the second dose for TCRbeta chain sequencing. The CDR3 regions of human TCRbeta chains were analyzed by immunosequencing. For the original study's pipeline: Repertoire TCRs were matched against a reference library of SARS-CoV-2-specific TCRs generated with the MIRA antigen-specificity platform. Breadth was defined as the fraction of unique TCRs that were SARS-CoV-2-associated. Depth was defined as the fraction of total T cells that were SARS-CoV-2-associated. Using the MIRA data, each spike-specific TCR was assigned both to the spike region to which the TCR was reactive and to a CD4 or CD8 class. Log10-transformed breadth and depth values were compared by one-way ANOVA with Sidak's multiple comparisons tests. Imported from immuneACCESS, the table was reduced by TCRdb to in-frame sequences with V and J called. These copies leave out some clones; in studies compared against another copy, an unresolved V gene accounts for under half, and the cause of the remainder is not known. V and J calls and clone size follow that table, whereas D and trimming were derived from the DNA. The sample includes about 260,000 clones, with just over 90% observed a single time. In total, the top ten clones hold 0.55% of the sample.

Trimming takes 7 bases off V and 1 base off J; junction bases not matched to a gene: 14. The CDR3 contains 18 residues, cysteine and phenylalanine counted. Of all the DNA, just the CDR3 is kept, 54 bases in frame from base 1. Per the germline V gene, ENHRY is the CDR1 and SYGVKD is the CDR2. With respect to this clone: What antigen it recognizes has not been identified. No much larger clone is present one base from it, and per-base qualities are unavailable.

The specimen comprised peripheral blood, sampled on day 0 of AZD1222 vaccination. The receptor was isolated from an adult in good health. The V gene is TRBV10-3 and the J gene is TRBJ2-3; the junction holds 10 bases that match TRBD2. DNA sequence: TGTGCCATCACCCCTAGCGGGAGTCTCCCCCGAGGCACAGATACGCAGTATTTT. Its coded protein is CAITPSGSLPRGTDTQYF.